The rows below give T cell receptor beta chains drawn from one sample of a study of cytomegalovirus exposure and HLA in healthy donors. Only in-frame clones appear in the TCRdb table, and some are missing; sequencing was by immunoSEQ multiplex PCR. The data hold about 190,000 clones, with around 81% observed a single time. Material: PBMCs. The receptors were sampled from a woman in her fifties or sixties in good health and CMV-seropositive. Both conserved end residues are part of each CDR3. The order of the fields is clone size, J gene, V gene, D gene, CDR3 DNA, CDR3 protein. D genes are given only for firm matches. Clone size, where shown, is once, few, many, or a class for clones that have expanded.

>.|TRBJ1-1|TRBV5-4|TRBD1
TGTGCCAGCAGCTTGGTGACAGGGGCGAACACTGAAGCTTTCTTT
CASSLVTGANTEAFF
>.|TRBJ2-1|TRBV13|TRBD2
TGTGCCAGCTTAACTAGCGGGCGAACCTACAATGAGCAGTTCTTC
CASLTSGRTYNEQFF
>.|TRBJ2-4|TRBV18|TRBD1
TGTGCCAGCTCACCAGTTCGTTCGGGACAGGGGGCGCGACACATTCAGTACTTC
CASSPVRSGQGARHIQYF
>once|TRBJ1-2|TRBV29-1|.
TGCAGCGGCCTAGAGGAATACTACACCTTC
CSGLEEYYTF
>.|TRBJ2-2|TRBV5-1|TRBD1
TGCGCCAGCAGCTCACAGGGGGCCTGGGGCACCGGGGAGCTGTTTTTT
CASSSQGAWGTGELFF
>.|TRBJ1-4|TRBV19|.
TGTGCCAGTAGTATCTCCGGGACAACTAATGAAAAACTGTTTTTT
CASSISGTTNEKLFF
>.|TRBJ1-2|TRBV7-9|TRBD1
TGTTCCAGCAGCCCCCCTCTGGGACAGGGTGAATCATATGGCTACACCTTC
CSSSPPLGQGESYGYTF
>.|TRBJ1-4|TRBV5-1|.
TGCGCCAGCAGCTTATCCTCGGCAACTAATGAAAAACTGTTTTTT
CASSLSSATNEKLFF
>.|TRBJ2-1|TRBV11-2|TRBD1
TGTGCCAGCAGCCTACGTGGGACAGGGCTTAACAATGAGCAGTTCTTC
CASSLRGTGLNNEQFF
>.|TRBJ2-3|TRBV2|TRBD2
TGTGCCAGCAGTGAAGCGCTCCTTTTACTAGCGGGGACCCCCACAGATACGCAGTATTTT
CASSEALLLLAGTPTDTQYF
>few|TRBJ1-5|TRBV5-6|TRBD1
TGTGCCAGCAGCGGACAGGGGGCGCATCAGCCCCAGCATTTT
CASSGQGAHQPQHF
>.|TRBJ1-3|TRBV25-1|.
TGTGCCAGCAGTGCCGAGCCCCGGGACACAGTCTCTGGAAACACCATATATTTT
CASSAEPRDTVSGNTIYF
>.|TRBJ1-6|TRBV5-8|.
TGTGCCAGCACCCGGGGGTGGGGTGGCTATAATTCACCCCTCCACTTT
CASTRGWGGYNSPLHF
>.|TRBJ2-3|TRBV5-1|.
TGCGCCAGCAGCTTGAGAGGCACAGATACGCAGTATTTT
CASSLRGTDTQYF
>.|TRBJ1-5|TRBV28|TRBD1
TGTGCCAGCAGTTTATACAGGGGTCAGCCCCAGCATTTT
CASSLYRGQPQHF
>.|TRBJ2-7|TRBV7-6|TRBD1
TGTGCCAGCAGCACGGGACAGGGGGGCTACGAGCAGTACTTC
CASSTGQGGYEQYF
>.|TRBJ2-2|TRBV4-1|.
TGCGCCAGCAGCCCCCCCGCGGGGGCACTAAACACCGGGGAGCTGTTTTTT
CASSPPAGALNTGELFF
>once|TRBJ2-5|TRBV7-9|TRBD2
TGTGCCAGCAGCTTAGTGGGAGCGGGGAAAGGGACCCAGTACTTC
CASSLVGAGKGTQYF
>.|TRBJ2-2|TRBV7-9|.
TGTGCCAGCAGCCTTTCTCTCGGGGAGCTGTTTTTT
CASSLSLGELFF
>.|TRBJ2-7|TRBV19|.
TGTGCCAGTAGTATAGTCCACGCGGTCTCCTACGAGCAGTACTTC
CASSIVHAVSYEQYF
>.|TRBJ2-7|TRBV7-8|.
TGTGCCAGCAGCATCTACAGGTCGGATGACGAGCAGTACTTC
CASSIYRSDDEQYF
>.|TRBJ1-6|TRBV19|TRBD1
TGTGCCAGTAGTTCCGAGACAGGGCGTTCTTCACCCCTCCACTTT
CASSSETGRSSPLHF
>.|TRBJ1-2|TRBV5-8|.
TGTGCCAGCAGCTTCGGGGGTGGCTATGGCTACACCTTC
CASSFGGGYGYTF
>.|TRBJ2-3|TRBV9|.
TGTGCCAGCAGCGTAGATAGTTCAGATACGCAGTATTTT
CASSVDSSDTQYF
>once|TRBJ1-1|TRBV7-9|.
TGTGCCAGCAGCGCGAAGGGGGGGGCGGGAGCCACTGAAGCTTTCTTT
CASSAKGGAGATEAFF
>.|TRBJ2-1|TRBV5-8|.
TGTGCCAGCAGCTTGTGGGCCGGTAGCTCCTACAATGAGCAGTTCTTC
CASSLWAGSSYNEQFF
>.|TRBJ1-6|TRBV6-5|TRBD1
TGTGCCAGCAGGGGACAGGGGACTTTCCCCCTCCACTTT
CASRGQGTFPLHF
>.|TRBJ1-1|TRBV5-1|TRBD1
TGCGCCAGCAGCTCAATGACAGGGGCTGAAGCTTTCTTT
CASSSMTGAEAFF
>.|TRBJ2-1|TRBV28|TRBD1
TGTGCCGGCGGGGACAGGGCTTACAATGAGCAGTTCTTC
CAGGDRAYNEQFF
>.|TRBJ1-5|TRBV6-1|.
TGTGCCAGCAGTGAAGCTTACAATCAGCCCCAGCATTTT
CASSEAYNQPQHF
>.|TRBJ2-3|TRBV4-2|TRBD1
TGTGCCAGCAGCCAAGAGTCTACGGGACAGGGGACAGATACGCAGTATTTT
CASSQESTGQGTDTQYF
>.|TRBJ1-5|TRBV7-2|TRBD1
TGTGCCAGCAGCCGGACAGGGAGAAGCAATCAGCCCCAGCATTTT
CASSRTGRSNQPQHF
>.|TRBJ2-7|TRBV7-2|TRBD2
TGTGCCAGCAGCCCGGGAGGGGTCTCCTACGAGCAGTACTTC
CASSPGGVSYEQYF
>few|TRBJ2-7|TRBV5-1|TRBD1
TGCGCCAGCAGCATCGGGACAGGCCCGTACGAGCAGTACTTC
CASSIGTGPYEQYF
>.|TRBJ2-3|TRBV28|.
TGTGCCAGCAGTTTGAGGGGGGGCCTAAGCACAGATACGCAGTATTTT
CASSLRGGLSTDTQYF
>.|TRBJ2-2|TRBV6-4|TRBD2
TGTGCCAGCCGACGGACTAGCGGGGGGTTTACCGGGGAGCTGTTTTTT
CASRRTSGGFTGELFF
>.|TRBJ2-2|TRBV30|TRBD1
TGTGCCTTGAGACAGGGGGCAAACACCGGGGAGCTGTTTTTT
CALRQGANTGELFF
>.|TRBJ2-5|TRBV11-2|TRBD2
TGTGCCAGCAGCCATACTAGCGGGACGTACCAAGAGACCCAGTACTTC
CASSHTSGTYQETQYF
>.|TRBJ1-2|TRBV6-1|.
TGTGCCAGCAGACACAGGCCCGAAGACTATGGCTACACCTTC
CASRHRPEDYGYTF
>once|TRBJ2-2|TRBV10-2|TRBD2
TGCGCCAGCAGTTGGACTAGCGGGGAAAACACCGGGGAGCTGTTTTTT
CASSWTSGENTGELFF
>.|TRBJ2-7|TRBV11-3|.
TGTGCCAGCAGCCAGGGGCGTTACGAGCAGTACTTC
CASSQGRYEQYF
>.|TRBJ2-2|TRBV7-2|TRBD2
TGTGCCAGCAGGCAGGCCCCGGGACTAGCGGACGGGGAGCTGTTTTTT
CASRQAPGLADGELFF
>.|TRBJ1-4|TRBV5-1|TRBD1
TGCGCCAGCAGCGCGGGACAGGGGGCTTTCACAACTAATGAAAAACTGTTTTTT
CASSAGQGAFTTNEKLFF
>once|TRBJ2-5|TRBV28|.
TGTGCCAGCAGGGCCGCTAGTCTGTACTCCCAGGGGACCCAGTACTTC
CASRAASLYSQGTQYF
>few|TRBJ1-1|TRBV6-5|.
TGTGCCAGCAGTTACGTCGGCGGCGAAGCTTTCTTT
CASSYVGGEAFF
>.|TRBJ2-1|TRBV6-5|.
TGTGCCAGCTCCCAGGGGCACGAGCAGTTCTTC
CASSQGHEQFF
>few|TRBJ1-6|TRBV30|TRBD1
TGTGCCTGGAGTCTGGGACAGCCAATTTCACCCCTCCACTTT
CAWSLGQPISPLHF
>.|TRBJ2-3|TRBV2|TRBD2
TGTGCCAGCAGTGATCAGGGACTAGCACTCACAGATACGCAGTATTTT
CASSDQGLALTDTQYF
>.|TRBJ2-3|TRBV27|.
TGTGCCAGCAGCCCCCCAGGGTTACCGCAGTATTTT
CASSPPGLPQYF
>.|TRBJ2-7|TRBV28|.
TGTGCCAGCAGTTTTCTAAGATCGAGCTCCTACGAGCAGTACTTC
CASSFLRSSSYEQYF
>few|TRBJ1-2|TRBV4-3|.
TGCGCCAGCAGCCAAGATGTAGCCCCCTATGGCTACACCTTC
CASSQDVAPYGYTF